This T cell receptor (beta chain) came from a study of T-cell memory formation after mild COVID-19. Study-level background: The TCR clusters were mostly specific to one donor.

This clonotype came up a few times. Its antigen remains unknown. Between the trimmed V and J ends, which lost 7 bases and 7 bases, there was a span of 14 bases. CDR1 MNHNS and CDR2 SASEGT come from the germline V gene. This CDR3 is 13 amino acids long. TCRdb re-called the 5' RACE reads through MiXCR, storing one row per CDR3 protein. This table holds fewer than 300,000 distinct CDR3 sequences, roughly 17% found once. Study-wide results and limits: Later expanders leaned CD4+, whereas day 15 to 85 contracting clones were balanced CD4/CD8.

The receptor comes from a man aged 18-30 years who had mild COVID-19 (a few samples of this study predate the infection). Cell type and time point are not known. Sequencing input: PBMCs or a T cell subset sorted from them (not recorded which). This rearrangement joins TRBV6-1 to TRBJ2-1; unclear D gene. This chain's CDR3 is CASTRDQRNEQFF. CDR3 sequence (DNA): TGTGCCAGCACCCGCGACCAGAGGAATGAGCAGTTCTTC.